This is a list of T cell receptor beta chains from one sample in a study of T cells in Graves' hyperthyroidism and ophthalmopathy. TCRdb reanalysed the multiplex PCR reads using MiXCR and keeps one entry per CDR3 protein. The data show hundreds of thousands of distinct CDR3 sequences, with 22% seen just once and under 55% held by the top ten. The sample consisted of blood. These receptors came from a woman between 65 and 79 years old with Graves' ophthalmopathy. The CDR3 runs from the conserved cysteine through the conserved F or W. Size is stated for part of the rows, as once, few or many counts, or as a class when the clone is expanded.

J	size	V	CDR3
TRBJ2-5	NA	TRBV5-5	CASSWGGGQETQYF
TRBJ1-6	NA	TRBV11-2	CASSLYQGSNSPLHF
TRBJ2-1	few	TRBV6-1	CASSFSRVYNEQFF
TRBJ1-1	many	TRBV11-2	CASSFRDRGQTEAFF
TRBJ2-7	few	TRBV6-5	CASSYSLAAYEQYF
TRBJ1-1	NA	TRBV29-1	CSGRTGTNTEAFF
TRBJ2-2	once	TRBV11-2	CASSLFGSGVFF
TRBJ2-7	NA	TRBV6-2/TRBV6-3	CASSYVMLRDSEQYF
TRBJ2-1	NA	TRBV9	CASSVGQAGSYNEQFF
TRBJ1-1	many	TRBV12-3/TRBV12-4	CASSFGRSEAFF
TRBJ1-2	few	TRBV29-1	CSVGGTYGYTF
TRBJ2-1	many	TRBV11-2	CASSLGGSAPHEQFF
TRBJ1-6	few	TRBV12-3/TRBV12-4	CASTTRTGDTPLHF
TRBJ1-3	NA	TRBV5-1	CASSRNSGTDSGNTIYF